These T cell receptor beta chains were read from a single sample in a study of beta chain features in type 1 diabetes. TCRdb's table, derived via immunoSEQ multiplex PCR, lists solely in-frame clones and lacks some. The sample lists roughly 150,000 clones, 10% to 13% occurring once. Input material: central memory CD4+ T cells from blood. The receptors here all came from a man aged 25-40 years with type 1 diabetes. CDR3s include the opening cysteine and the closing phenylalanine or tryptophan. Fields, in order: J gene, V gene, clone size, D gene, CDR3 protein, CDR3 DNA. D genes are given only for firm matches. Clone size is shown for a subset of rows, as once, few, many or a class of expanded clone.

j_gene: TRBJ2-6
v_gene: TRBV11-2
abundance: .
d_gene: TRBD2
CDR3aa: CASSPLKGGPSGANVLTF
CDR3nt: TGTGCCAGCAGCCCTTTAAAGGGAGGGCCTTCTGGGGCCAACGTCCTGACTTTC

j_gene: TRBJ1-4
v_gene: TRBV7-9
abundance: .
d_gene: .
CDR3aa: CASTIPRGASEKLFF
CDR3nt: TGTGCCAGCACCATTCCTCGGGGGGCTAGTGAAAAACTGTTTTTT

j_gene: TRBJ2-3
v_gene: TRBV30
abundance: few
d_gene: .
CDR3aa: CASSLSYTTDTQYF
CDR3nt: TGTGCCTCCTCACTAAGCTACACCACAGATACGCAGTATTTT

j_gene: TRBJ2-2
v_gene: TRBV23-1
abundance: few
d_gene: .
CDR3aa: CASSPGNTGELFF
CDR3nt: TGCGCCAGCAGTCCGGGTAACACCGGGGAGCTGTTTTTT

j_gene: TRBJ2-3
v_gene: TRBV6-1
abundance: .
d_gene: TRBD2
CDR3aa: CASSEGETSGRGGADTQYF
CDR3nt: TGTGCCAGCAGTGAGGGAGAGACTAGCGGGAGGGGAGGGGCAGATACGCAGTATTTT

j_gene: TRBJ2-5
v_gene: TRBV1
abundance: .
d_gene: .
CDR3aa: CTSSRHKGGVPETQYF
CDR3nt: TGCACCAGCAGCCGGCACAAAGGGGGGGTACCAGAGACCCAGTACTTC

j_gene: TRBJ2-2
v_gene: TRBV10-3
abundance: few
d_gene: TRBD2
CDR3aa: CAISILAGGRSTGELFF
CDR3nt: TGTGCCATCAGTATCCTAGCGGGAGGGCGCTCCACCGGGGAGCTGTTTTTT

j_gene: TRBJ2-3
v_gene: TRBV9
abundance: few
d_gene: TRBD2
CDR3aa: CASSARTSGITDTQYF
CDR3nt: TGTGCCAGCAGCGCTCGGACTAGCGGAATCACAGATACGCAGTATTTT

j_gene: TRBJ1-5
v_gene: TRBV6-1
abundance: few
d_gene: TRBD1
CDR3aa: CASSEDRGGNQPQHF
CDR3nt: TGTGCCAGCAGTGAGGACAGGGGAGGCAATCAGCCCCAGCATTTT

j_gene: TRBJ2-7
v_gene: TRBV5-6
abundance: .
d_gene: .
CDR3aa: CASSLPGLQDEQYF
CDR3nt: TGTGCCAGCAGCTTGCCCGGCCTCCAGGACGAGCAGTACTTC

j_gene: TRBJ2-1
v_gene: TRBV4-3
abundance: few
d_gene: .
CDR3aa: CASSHGLLGRSEQFF
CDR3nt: TGCGCCAGCAGCCACGGACTCCTGGGGAGGAGTGAGCAGTTCTTC

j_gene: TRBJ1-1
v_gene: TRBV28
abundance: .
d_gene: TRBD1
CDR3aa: CASKGQGWAFF
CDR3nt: TGTGCCAGCAAGGGACAGGGGTGGGCTTTCTTT

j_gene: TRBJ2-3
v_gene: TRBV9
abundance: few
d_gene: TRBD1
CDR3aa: CASSVAGQAFTDTQYF
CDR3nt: TGTGCCAGCAGCGTAGCGGGACAGGCCTTCACAGATACGCAGTATTTT

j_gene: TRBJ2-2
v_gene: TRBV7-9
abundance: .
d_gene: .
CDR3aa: CASSLTGRGNTGELFF
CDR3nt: TGTGCCAGCAGCTTAACGGGAAGAGGAAACACCGGGGAGCTGTTTTTT

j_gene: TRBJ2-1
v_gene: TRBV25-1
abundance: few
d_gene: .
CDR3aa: CASSDVRPREQFF
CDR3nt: TGTGCCAGCAGTGATGTGCGCCCTCGGGAGCAGTTCTTC

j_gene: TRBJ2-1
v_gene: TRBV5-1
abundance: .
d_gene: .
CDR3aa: CASSLVPTDEQFF
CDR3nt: TGCGCCAGCAGCTTGGTACCTACAGATGAGCAGTTCTTC

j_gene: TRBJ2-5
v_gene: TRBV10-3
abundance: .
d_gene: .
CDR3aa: CASTRERPGTQYF
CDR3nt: TGTGCCAGCACCCGGGAGCGCCCGGGGACCCAGTACTTC

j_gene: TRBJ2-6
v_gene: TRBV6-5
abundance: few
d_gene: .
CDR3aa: CASSWARLSGANVLTF
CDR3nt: TGTGCCAGCAGTTGGGCCAGGCTCTCTGGGGCCAACGTCCTGACTTTC

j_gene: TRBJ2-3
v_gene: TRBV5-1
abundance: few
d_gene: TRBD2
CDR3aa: CASRTTSGTDTQYF
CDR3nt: TGCGCCAGCAGAACGACTAGCGGCACAGATACGCAGTATTTT

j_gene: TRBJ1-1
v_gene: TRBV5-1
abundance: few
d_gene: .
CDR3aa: CASSFGPMTGPNTEAFF
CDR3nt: TGCGCCAGCAGCTTTGGACCTATGACAGGCCCGAACACTGAAGCTTTCTTT

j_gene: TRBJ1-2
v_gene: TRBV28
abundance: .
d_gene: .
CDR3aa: CASSSPHAGAGGYTF
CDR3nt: TGTGCCAGCAGTTCACCCCACGCGGGGGCAGGTGGCTACACCTTC

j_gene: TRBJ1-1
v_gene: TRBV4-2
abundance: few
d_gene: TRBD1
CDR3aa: CASSRSTGGTEAFF
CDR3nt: TGTGCCAGCAGCCGGTCGACAGGGGGCACTGAAGCTTTCTTT

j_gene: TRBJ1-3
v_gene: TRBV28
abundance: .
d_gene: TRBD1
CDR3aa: CASSLFTGVTGNTIYF
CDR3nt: TGTGCCAGCAGTTTATTTACAGGGGTGACTGGAAACACCATATATTTT

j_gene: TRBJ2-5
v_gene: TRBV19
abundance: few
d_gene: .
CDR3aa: CASRAQETQYF
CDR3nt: TGTGCCAGTAGGGCTCAAGAGACCCAGTACTTC

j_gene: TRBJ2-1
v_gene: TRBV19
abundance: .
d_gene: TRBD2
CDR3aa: CASRGTSGSYNEQFF
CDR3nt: TGTGCCAGTAGGGGGACTAGCGGTTCCTACAATGAGCAGTTCTTC

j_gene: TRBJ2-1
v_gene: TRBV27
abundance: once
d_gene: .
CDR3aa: CASSTVPSHEQFF
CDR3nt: TGTGCCAGCAGCACGGTCCCGAGCCATGAGCAGTTCTTC

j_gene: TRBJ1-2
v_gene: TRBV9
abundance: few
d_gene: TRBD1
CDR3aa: CASSGTGVGYGYTF
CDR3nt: TGTGCCAGCAGCGGTACAGGGGTGGGTTATGGCTACACCTTC